A single TCR beta chain is shown here with its context. Its antigen is unknown. The CDR3 is 11 residues long. CDR1 is MGHDK and CDR2 is SYGVNS in the germline V gene. The germline V and J ends were trimmed by 6 bases and 4 bases, with 6 bases remaining between them. This sample was included in a study of Ad26.COV2.S vaccination and SARS-CoV-2 variants. Study-level background: Recipients of Ad26.COV2.S got it intramuscularly, once or twice 56 days apart.

Treatment described: 19 received Ad26.COV2.S at low or high dose, single or two shots; about 5 received placebo; per-sample allocation not given. Samples came from day 63 after the first vaccine or placebo injection. The vaccine antigen was prefusion-stabilized Wuhan SARS-CoV-2 spike. Clones were read by immunoSEQ multiplex PCR, and TCRdb kept only the in-frame ones, dropping some. The sample lists under 500,000 clones, over 80% occurring once. Regarding the study as a whole: Assessments of TCR breadth and depth may have underestimated the total T cell responses. Reported findings describe substantial breadth in spike-specific CD8+ and CD4+ T cell responses following vaccination.

This receptor was identified in a person between 18 and 59 years old who received the Ad26.COV2.S COVID-19 vaccine or a placebo. The source was peripheral blood, collected in a trial of Ad26.COV2.S vaccine versus placebo. This rearrangement joins TRBV25-1 to TRBJ1-2; TRBD1 is a possible D gene (5 bases). The CDR3 region has the DNA TGTGCCAGCAGGGGGGGCTATGGCTACACCTTC. Its translation is CASRGGYGYTF.